The 27 T cell receptor beta chains below all came from one sample that was sequenced in a study of T cell repertoires in cytomegalovirus infection. One entry per CDR3 protein results from TCRdb running MiXCR on the reads. This table has around 120,000 distinct CDR3 sequences, about 10% appearing once. Material for sequencing was PBMCs. These receptors all come from a human donor in good health (CMV status not recorded). Some clones in this sample may be carry-over from other donors' samples.

This clonotype was detected many times. This chain uses TRBV7-9 with TRBJ2-5, with a tentative D call TRBD1 (5 bases). The V end lost 7 bases, the J end lost 2 bases, and 20 bases lay between the germline ends. CDR1 is SEHNR, CDR2 FQNEAQ, per germline (reference sequence). CDR3 length equals 16 residues. The CDR3: CASTATATQAQETQYF. Written as DNA, the CDR3 is TGTGCCAGCACCGCGACAGCAACTCAGGCTCAAGAGACCCAGTACTTC. Complete variable domain (other parts from reference TRBV7-9 and TRBJ2-5): DTGVSQNPRHKITKRGQNVTFRCDPISEHNRLYWYRQTLGQGPEFLTYFQNEAQLEKSRLLSDRFSAERPKGSFSTLEIQRTEQGDSAMYLCASTATATQAQETQYFGPGTRLLVL.

This clonotype was counted only a few times. The chain links TRBV29-1 to TRBJ2-7; 9 positions match TRBD2. This CDR3 is 15 amino acids long. Germline V lookup: CDR1 SQVTM, CDR2 ANQGSEA. V was clipped by 4 bases and J by 1 base; unmatched bases: 8. For the CDR3, the DNA is TGCAGCGTTGTCCGGTTTAGCGGGGGATCCTACGAGCAGTACTTC. It is translated as CSVVRFSGGSYEQYF.

About this clonotype: An end of the junction does not agree with germline; a read error may underlie this. The V gene is TRBV5-3, the J gene TRBJ1-2, with D unresolved. TRBV5-3 is reported as an ORF; its role is uncertain. The CDR3 is made up of 13 amino acids. The CDR3 region is CASSLDRAYGYTF. DNA for the CDR3: TGTGCCAGCAGCTTGGACCGTGCCTATGGCTACACCTTC.

The chain combines TRBV20-1 with TRBJ1-1; TRBD1 might be the D (6 bases). Germline CDR1 and CDR2: DFQATT and SNEGSKA (reference sequence). The CDR3 length is 15 residues. The germline V and J ends were trimmed by 2 bases and 1 base, with 14 bases remaining between them. CDR3 DNA: TGCAGTGCTAGAACCCGGGAAGGGGGGAACACTGAAGCTTTCTTT. Protein sequence: CSARTREGGNTEAFF.

This clonotype appeared many times. The J gene is TRBJ1-5, the V gene TRBV28; D not certain. CDR1 MDHEN and CDR2 SYDVKM come from the germline V gene. The germline V and J ends were trimmed by 3 bases and 4 bases, with 4 bases remaining between them. CDR3 length equals 12 residues. DNA for the CDR3: TGTGCCAGCAGTTTGGTAAATCAGCCCCAGCATTTT. Translating gives CASSLVNQPQHF.

This clonotype was seen repeatedly, ten times or more. CDR3 DNA: TGTGCCAGCAGTCCTTGGGACAGGGCTGAAAAACTGTTTTTT. It translates to CASSPWDRAEKLFF. The chain is built from TRBV7-9 and TRBJ1-4; 9 nucleotides line up with TRBD1. After removal of 6 bases from V and 7 bases from J, the junction contained 6 bases not matched to a gene. The germline gives CDR1 SEHNR, CDR2 FQNEAQ (reference sequence). The CDR3 contains 14 residues. Together with reference TRBV7-9 and TRBJ1-4, the CDR3 gives the full variable domain: DTGVSQNPRHKITKRGQNVTFRCDPISEHNRLYWYRQTLGQGPEFLTYFQNEAQLEKSRLLSDRFSAERPKGSFSTLEIQRTEQGDSAMYLCASSPWDRAEKLFFGSGTQLSVL.

This clonotype was recorded at least ten times. CDR3 sequence: CASSTGTSDEQYF. In DNA form, the CDR3 reads TGTGCCAGCAGTACCGGGACTAGCGACGAGCAGTACTTC. The J gene is TRBJ2-7, the V gene TRBV6-2 or TRBV6-3, with 10 positions matching TRBD2. The junction had 3 bases not matched to a gene; V was cut back by 5 bases and J by 5 bases. CDR1 and CDR2 (germline): MNHEY, SVGEGT. The CDR3 has 13 residues.

The chain employs TRBV28 and TRBJ1-1; 10 bases are shared with TRBD1. Germline CDR1 MDHEN, CDR2 SYDVKM. CDR3 length equals 14 residues. Trimming cost V 6 bases and J 6 bases; bases outside gene matches: 7. DNA of the CDR3: TGTGCCAGCAGGGGGGACAGGGGAATGTCTGAAGCTTTCTTT. Translation: CASRGDRGMSEAFF.

The CDR3 region is CASRVGSGVTDTQYF. The DNA of the CDR3 is TGCGCCAGCAGGGTGGGTAGCGGGGTTACGGATACGCAGTATTTT. The V gene is TRBV5-1, the J gene TRBJ2-3; 8 bases map to TRBD2. Germline loops: CDR1 SGHRS, CDR2 YFSETQ. V shed 5 bases, J shed 6 bases, and the junction held 11 bases outside the gene matches. This CDR3 contains 15 residues.

The sample holds many counts of this clonotype. The chain joins TRBV20-1 to TRBJ2-1; D is uncertain. The germline CDR1 and CDR2 sequences are DFQATT and SNEGSKA (reference sequence). The CDR3 spans 14 residues. Deletions cut 3 bases from V and 0 bases from J, with 9 bases between. The CDR3 loop is CSARDIFSYNEQFF. The CDR3 nucleotides are TGCAGTGCTAGGGATATTTTCTCCTACAATGAGCAGTTCTTC.

This clonotype was recorded at least ten times. The chain has TRBV7-8 and TRBJ2-5; D is ambiguous. Trimming stripped 5 bases from V and 1 base from J, with 14 bases between. The germline V gene encodes CDR1 SGHVS and CDR2 FQNEAQ. The CDR3 extends over 15 amino acids. The CDR3 loop reads CASSTDGLVQETQYF. DNA for the CDR3: TGTGCCAGCAGCACAGACGGGCTTGTCCAAGAGACCCAGTACTTC.

In nucleotides, the CDR3 is TGTGCCAGCAGCGGGAGGGCCGATGGCTACACCTTC. Its protein product is CASSGRADGYTF. The V and J genes are TRBV12-3 or TRBV12-4 and TRBJ1-2; no reliable D call. With 6 bases removed from V and 6 bases from J, the gap between germline ends came to 11 bases. The CDR3 runs 12 residues.

This clonotype was observed at least ten times. This chain uses TRBV28 with TRBJ2-2; D may be TRBD2 (6 bases). Germline V gene sequence: CDR1 MDHEN, CDR2 SYDVKM. This CDR3 is built from 16 residues. V was pared by 5 bases and J by 1 base, with 14 bases between. The CDR3 region is CASSPTGTGNTGELFF. CDR3 nucleotide sequence: TGTGCCAGCAGTCCCACCGGGACTGGGAACACCGGGGAGCTGTTTTTT. The complete variable domain, with remaining parts taken from reference TRBV28 and TRBJ2-2, reads DVKVTQSSRYLVKRTGEKVFLECVQDMDHENMFWYRQDPGLGLRLIYFSYDVKMKEKGDIPEGYSVSREKKERFSLILESASTNQTSMYLCASSPTGTGNTGELFFGEGSRLTVL.

This clonotype was counted many times. The chain carries TRBV20-1 and TRBJ2-3, with D unclear. Germline values: CDR1 DFQATT, CDR2 SNEGSKA (reference sequence). The V end was cut by 2 bases, the J end by 2 bases, with 11 bases between. The CDR3 has 14 residues. The DNA of the CDR3 is TGCAGTGCTAGAACCGACGGTCCCACAGATACGCAGTATTTT. Encoded protein: CSARTDGPTDTQYF.

The sample holds a few counts of this clonotype. This chain uses TRBV30 with TRBJ2-1, with 8 bases identical to TRBD2. Trimming at V came to 0 bases and at J to 3 bases, leaving 13 bases not matched to a gene. Germline V gene data show CDR1 as GTSNPN and CDR2 as SVGIG (reference sequence). This CDR3 contains 18 residues. DNA for the CDR3: TGTGCCTGGAGTGTAGAATATGGCCCCGGGACTAGCTACAATGAGCAGTTCTTC. This sequence encodes CAWSVEYGPGTSYNEQFF.

This clonotype was counted at least ten times. This rearrangement joins TRBV19 to TRBJ1-2; 8 positions match TRBD1. V trimming: 3 bases; J trimming: 7 bases; junction bases outside the gene matches: 10. Germline V gene lookup returns CDR1 LNHDA and CDR2 SQIVND (reference sequence). This CDR3 is built from 15 residues. The CDR3 reads CASSIGTGPASGYTF. CDR3 bases: TGTGCCAGTAGTATCGGGACAGGACCAGCGAGTGGCTACACCTTC.

This clonotype was seen many times. The chain recombines TRBV24-1 with TRBJ2-1; D is possibly TRBD1 (5 bases). The CDR3 consists of 15 residues. Trimming took off 0 bases at V and 2 bases at J, with 7 bases between the two ends. Germline V gives CDR1 KGHDR, CDR2 SFDVKD. CDR3: CATSDLRGTYNEQFF. The CDR3, as DNA: TGTGCCACCAGTGATTTGAGGGGAACCTACAATGAGCAGTTCTTC.

The rearrangement uses TRBV20-1 and TRBJ2-7; perhaps TRBD2 as D (7 bases). V dropped 4 bases and J dropped 4 bases, with 11 bases sitting between them. From germline, CDR1 is DFQATT and CDR2 SNEGSKA (reference sequence). The length of the CDR3 is 12 residues. The CDR3 DNA follows: TGCAGTGCTACGGGGGGCGGATACGAGCAGTACTTC. Its protein is CSATGGGYEQYF.

This clonotype occurred a few times. The chain joins TRBV29-1 to TRBJ2-7; a possible D gene is TRBD2 (6 bases). Trimming left V 5 bases short and J 6 bases short, with 14 bases between. This CDR3 has 12 amino acids. Germline lookup yields CDR1 SQVTM and CDR2 ANQGSEA. The CDR3 bases are TGCAGCGTTTATACCCCCGGGGGCGAGCAGTACTTC. Amino acids: CSVYTPGGEQYF.

Ten or more counts support this clonotype. DNA for the CDR3: TGTGCCAGCAGCTTAGTGGTCAGTAAAAATCAGCCCCAGCATTTT. This gives the protein CASSLVVSKNQPQHF. This chain connects TRBV7-2 to TRBJ1-5; D remains ambiguous. Germline CDR1 reads SGHTA; CDR2 reads FQGNSA. The germline V and J ends were trimmed by 1 base and 4 bases, with 11 bases remaining between them. The CDR3 totals 15 residues.

This clonotype was observed at least ten times. The chain employs TRBV2 and TRBJ2-1; D gene ambiguous. Between the trimmed V and J ends, which lost 4 bases and 7 bases, there was a span of 8 bases. The CDR3 totals 12 residues. The germline V gene has CDR1 SNHLY and CDR2 FYNNEI. CDR3 in amino acids: CASSVEANEQFF. CDR3 DNA sequence: TGTGCCAGCAGTGTAGAAGCGAATGAGCAGTTCTTC.

This clonotype was recorded at least ten times. V usage is TRBV5-1 and J usage is TRBJ1-1; D not certain. CDR1 is SGHRS and CDR2 is YFSETQ in the germline V gene. The CDR3 runs 15 residues. V lost 0 bases to trimming and J lost 4 bases, with 13 bases between them. In DNA form, the CDR3 reads TGCGCCAGCAGCTTGGTACCGGGCGATGGCACTGAAGCTTTCTTT. It yields the protein CASSLVPGDGTEAFF. Filled out from reference TRBV5-1 and TRBJ1-1, the complete variable domain reads KAGVTQTPRYLIKTRGQQVTLSCSPISGHRSVSWYQQTPGQGLQFLFEYFSETQRNKGNFPGRFSGRQFSNSRSEMNVSTLELGDSALYLCASSLVPGDGTEAFFGQGTRLTVV.

This rearrangement joins TRBV20-1 to TRBJ2-1; 10 nucleotides align to TRBD2. The germline V gene encodes CDR1 DFQATT and CDR2 SNEGSKA (reference sequence). CDR3 size: 17 residues. The V and J ends lost 0 bases and 6 bases, in that order; junction bases with no gene match: 11. The CDR3 sequence: CSARDSASGGPFNEQFF. In DNA, the CDR3 is TGCAGTGCTAGAGATAGCGCTAGCGGGGGACCCTTCAATGAGCAGTTCTTC.

This clonotype was seen at least ten times. The chain combines TRBV6-1 with TRBJ2-2, with 7 nucleotides matching TRBD2. The germline gives CDR1 MNHNS, CDR2 SASEGT. V was pared by 6 bases and J by 3 bases, with 4 bases of the junction left unmatched. The length of the CDR3 is 14 residues. The CDR3 DNA sequence: TGTGCCAGCAGGCGGCTAGCGGACACCGGGGAGCTGTTTTTT. This gives the protein CASRRLADTGELFF.

This clonotype was observed many times. The chain has TRBV12-3 or TRBV12-4 and TRBJ1-1; D not certain. V gave up 3 bases and J gave up 1 base, with 9 bases separating them. The CDR3 sequence is 14 residues long. Here the CDR3 reads CASSFFSSNTEAFF. The CDR3 bases are TGTGCCAGCAGTTTCTTCAGCTCGAACACTGAAGCTTTCTTT.

This clonotype occurred a few times. The rearrangement joins TRBV28 to TRBJ2-7, with 7 nucleotides matching TRBD2. The CDR3 has 15 residues. The germline V gene has CDR1 MDHEN and CDR2 SYDVKM. V trimming: 4 bases; J trimming: 7 bases; junction bases outside the gene matches: 13. DNA for the CDR3: TGTGCCAGCAGTTCATCTAGCGGTTCCTCTAGGGAGCAGTACTTC. It encodes CASSSSSGSSREQYF.

This clonotype was seen ten or more times. The rearrangement uses TRBV2 and TRBJ1-3, with unresolved D. Germline loops: CDR1 SNHLY, CDR2 FYNNEI. This CDR3 contains 14 residues. Trimming cost V 3 bases and J 0 bases, with 6 bases left between them. The CDR3 loop reads CASSDTGSGNTIYF. The CDR3 DNA reads as TGTGCCAGCAGTGATACGGGCTCTGGAAACACCATATATTTT.